This TCR beta chain was found in a study of cytomegalovirus exposure and HLA in healthy donors (dated by TCRdb to about 2017). Broadly, across the study: A later analysis indicated that the 120 validation repertoires were generated on the platform also employed for the 700 or so repertoires of the first cohort. The aim of the study was to test whether cataloging public T cell receptors could identify signatures of past pathogen exposure. In addition to the first cohort of 666 subjects, a separate validation cohort of approximately 130 different subjects was used. The study combined high-throughput TCR immunosequencing, statistical association of individual TCRs with disease status, and machine learning to predict cytomegalovirus infection status. On the study overall, not on this receptor specifically: Of the cluster scores, 85% to 95% were above 0 in a later analysis, which found that TCRs clustered in the first cohort also tended to co-occur in the 120 or so validation repertoires. The validation cohort had no HLA typing available for a later analysis, so co-occurrence within that cohort was assessed over all 120 or so repertoires. The classifier was reported to diagnose cytomegalovirus status with high specificity and sensitivity in both the original cohort and the validation cohort. While some public TCRs were present in many individuals, most TCR sequences turned up only very rarely across donors. It was suggested by the authors that the approach could potentially be generalized to other disease states and immunological phenotypes. In vitro tests confirmed that three of the cytomegalovirus-associated TCR beta chains recognize cytomegalovirus antigens. The study listed approximately 160 TCR beta chains as associated with cytomegalovirus.

Library preparation was by the immunoSEQ multiplex PCR assay. The authors' analysis ran thus. A statistical classification framework was developed to diagnose cytomegalovirus status using the catalog of TCR beta chain sequences. What TCRdb holds here is the immuneACCESS table cut down to in-frame rearrangements. Part of the clones is not present; checked against another copy, under half of the missing clones reflect an unresolved V gene, and the others are unexplained. For V, J and clone size, that table is used; D and trimming come from the DNA. The sample contains about 73,000 clones, approximately 94% of them found a single time. Under 4% of the sample is in the top ten clones. V and J are truncated by 3 bases and 0 bases respectively, leaving an intervening sequence of 13 bases. From the cysteine through the phenylalanine, the CDR3 covers 16 amino acids. This entry keeps only the CDR3 DNA: 48 bases, framed from base 1. CDR1 and CDR2 (SEHNR, FQNEAQ) derive from the germline V gene (reference sequence).

With respect to this clone: The target of this receptor is not known. No clone much larger than this one lies a single base away; base qualities are absent.

Separate from the approximately 670-subject first cohort, the validation cohort of 120 subjects was the group to which the donors belonged. The V and J genes are TRBV7-9 and TRBJ2-3; a tentative D call is TRBD2 (5 bases match). The sample was PBMCs. The TCR sequence derives from a woman in her late teens or twenties in good health and CMV-seropositive. CDR3 sequence: CASSFSSTGSTDTQYF. The nucleotide sequence is given as TGTGCCAGCAGCTTTAGTTCGACGGGGAGCACAGATACGCAGTATTTT.